Listed here are 16 T cell receptor beta chains from one sample, sequenced in a study of technical replicates of blood from a few donors. Data came from immunoSEQ multiplex PCR; TCRdb stores just in-frame clones and leaves some out. The sample consists of roughly 60,000 clones, 80% to 95% of them appearing once. Sequenced: PBMCs. All receptors come from a human donor in good health. Some clones in this sample may be carry-over from other donors' samples.

The V call is TRBV2, the J call TRBJ2-7; D may be TRBD2 (5 bases). The germline gives CDR1 SNHLY, CDR2 FYNNEI. This CDR3 is 12 amino acids long. The V end was cut by 6 bases, the J end by 1 base, with 7 bases between. CDR3 sequence reads: CASSGESYEQYF. CDR3 nucleotide sequence: TGTGCCAGCAGCGGGGAGTCCTACGAGCAGTACTTC.

J is TRBJ2-1 and V is TRBV5-4; TRBD2 matches at 9 bases. Germline assignment: CDR1 SGHNT and CDR2 YYREEE (reference sequence). The junction had 4 bases not matched to a gene; V was cut back by 0 bases and J by 6 bases. The CDR3 length is 15 residues. The CDR3 DNA sequence: TGTGCCAGCAGCTTGGCGCTAGCGGGGAGCAATGAGCAGTTCTTC. Translated: CASSLALAGSNEQFF.

This chain uses TRBV29-1 with TRBJ1-2; TRBD1 is a possible D gene (5 bases). V gave up 6 bases and J gave up 6 bases, with 17 bases separating them. The CDR3 runs 13 residues. The germline V gene encodes CDR1 SQVTM and CDR2 ANQGSEA. The CDR3: CSVGPQGSNGYTF. Written as DNA, the CDR3 is TGCAGCGTCGGGCCGCAGGGCAGCAATGGCTACACCTTC.

This clone was found once. This rearrangement joins TRBV27 to TRBJ1-6; TRBD1 matches 9 bases. Trimming took 8 bases from V and 8 from J; bases not matched to a gene: 13. Germline V gene sequence: CDR1 MNHEY, CDR2 SMNVEV (reference sequence). The CDR3 runs 16 residues. In DNA, the CDR3 is TGTGCCAGCGGGAGGGGCGGACAGGGGAAGTATTCACCCCTCCACTTT. This gives the protein CASGRGGQGKYSPLHF.

The DNA for the CDR3 is TGCGCCAGCAGCCAAGCGGGGGGGACTTACGAGCAGTACTTC. This translates into CASSQAGGTYEQYF. This sequence joins TRBV4-1 and TRBJ2-7; 8 positions match TRBD2. This CDR3 comprises 14 residues. V was clipped by 1 base and J by 4 bases; unmatched bases: 3. In germline, CDR1 is MGHRA, CDR2 YSYEKL.

The CDR3 nucleotides read TGTGCCAGTAGGCTTGGAGGGGACTCCTATGGCTACACCTTC. This gives the protein CASRLGGDSYGYTF. V and J are TRBV19 and TRBJ1-2; D is perhaps TRBD1 (5 bases). V gave up 6 bases and J gave up 4 bases, with 15 bases separating them. Germline values: CDR1 LNHDA, CDR2 SQIVND (reference sequence). The CDR3 totals 14 residues.

The rearrangement uses TRBV11-2 and TRBJ2-3, with 15 nucleotides matching TRBD2. CDR3 length equals 16 residues. Germline V gene sequence: CDR1 SGHAT, CDR2 FQNNGV. The ends lost 5 bases at V and 5 bases at J; junction bases unmatched: 5. The CDR3 here is CASSTGLAGGVDTQYF. Written as DNA, the CDR3 is TGTGCCAGCAGCACGGGACTAGCGGGGGGAGTAGATACGCAGTATTTT.

This chain links TRBV23-1 with TRBJ1-1; possibly TRBD1 for D (6 bases). TRBV23-1 is assigned to the ORF class and has an uncertain function. Trimming removed 2 bases from V and 7 bases from J, with 11 bases in between. The CDR3 is 13 amino acids. The CDR3 region has the DNA TGCGCCAGCAGTCAAGAGACAGGATGTGAAGCTTTCTTT. Translating it yields CASSQETGCEAFF.

The chain recombines TRBV6-5 with TRBJ2-4; D might be TRBD1 (5 bases). Trimming stripped 6 bases from V and 0 bases from J, with 12 bases between. This CDR3 has 15 amino acids. CDR1 is MNHEY and CDR2 is SVGAGI in the germline V gene. CDR3 in DNA: TGTGCCAGCAGCCCTACAGGAATAGCCAAAAACATTCAGTACTTC. Its translation is CASSPTGIAKNIQYF.

The rearrangement links TRBV11-2 to TRBJ1-1; D is perhaps TRBD1 (5 bases). V lost 1 base, J lost 4 bases, and 7 bases lay in between. The CDR3 totals 13 residues. Germline V lookup: CDR1 SGHAT, CDR2 FQNNGV. CDR3 DNA: TGTGCCAGCAGCTTAGTCCAGGGCACTGAAGCTTTCTTT. Encoded protein: CASSLVQGTEAFF.

V is TRBV2 and J is TRBJ2-1; TRBD1 might be the D (8 bases). The germline V and J ends were trimmed by 10 bases and 5 bases, with 15 bases remaining between them. The CDR3 runs 13 residues. The V gene's germline CDR1 is SNHLY and CDR2 FYNNEI. CDR3 amino acids: CATGRGQDNEQFF. CDR3 nucleotide sequence: TGTGCCACTGGGAGGGGACAGGACAATGAGCAGTTCTTC.

The gene calls are TRBV5-6 and TRBJ2-5; 7 nucleotides line up with TRBD2. Germline CDR1 is SGHDT and CDR2 is YYEEEE. The CDR3 extends over 14 amino acids. V trimming: 1 base; J trimming: 7 bases; junction bases outside the gene matches: 7. The CDR3 coding sequence is TGTGCCAGCAGCTTGCCAGGGCGCGGGAGGACCCAGTACTTC. Amino acids: CASSLPGRGRTQYF.

A single count supports this clone. V usage is TRBV13 and J usage is TRBJ2-5; no firm D call. Germline CDR1 PRHDT, CDR2 FYEKMQ (reference sequence). The V gene lost 0 bases and the J gene lost 5 bases, with 7 bases spanning the gap. The CDR3 has 13 amino acids. The CDR3 loop reads CASSLGAVETQYF. The CDR3 region has the DNA TGTGCCAGCAGCTTAGGTGCGGTGGAGACCCAGTACTTC.

V is TRBV18 and J is TRBJ2-1, with D tentatively TRBD2 (5 bases). Germline loops: CDR1 KGHSH, CDR2 LQKENI. There are 14 residues in the CDR3. Trimming took 3 bases from V and 7 from J, leaving 13 bases between them. The CDR3 DNA sequence: TGTGCCAGCTCACCCCCGGACTTGCCGAATGAGCAGTTCTTC. Its protein is CASSPPDLPNEQFF.

The gene calls are TRBV5-4 and TRBJ2-3, with 13 bases aligning to TRBD2. V lost 1 base and J lost 5; bases outside the gene matches: 7. Germline V gene data show CDR1 as SGHNT and CDR2 as YYREEE (reference sequence). This CDR3 has 17 amino acids. The CDR3 sequence: CASSLKTSGRAIDTQYF. CDR3 in DNA: TGTGCCAGCAGCTTGAAAACTAGCGGGAGGGCCATAGATACGCAGTATTTT.

The chain has TRBV6-5 and TRBJ2-7; tentatively, D is TRBD2 (5 bases). Germline lookup yields CDR1 MNHEY and CDR2 SVGAGI. This CDR3 spans 14 amino acids. Trimming shortened V by 6 bases and J by 2 bases, and 14 bases separated the two germline ends. The CDR3 protein is CASRITGKPYEQYF. CDR3 coding DNA: TGTGCCAGCAGAATAACCGGGAAGCCCTACGAGCAGTACTTC.